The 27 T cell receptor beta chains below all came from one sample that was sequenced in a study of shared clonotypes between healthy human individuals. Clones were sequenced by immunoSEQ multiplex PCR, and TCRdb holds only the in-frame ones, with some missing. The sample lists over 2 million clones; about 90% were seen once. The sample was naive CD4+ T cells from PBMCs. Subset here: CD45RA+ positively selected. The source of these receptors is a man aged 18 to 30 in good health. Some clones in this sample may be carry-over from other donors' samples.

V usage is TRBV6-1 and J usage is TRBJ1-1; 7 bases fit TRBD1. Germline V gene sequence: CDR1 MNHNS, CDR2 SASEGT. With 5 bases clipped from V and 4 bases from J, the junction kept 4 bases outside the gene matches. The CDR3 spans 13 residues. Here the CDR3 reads CASSTGDRTEAFF. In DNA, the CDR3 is TGTGCCAGCAGTACAGGGGACCGCACTGAAGCTTTCTTT.

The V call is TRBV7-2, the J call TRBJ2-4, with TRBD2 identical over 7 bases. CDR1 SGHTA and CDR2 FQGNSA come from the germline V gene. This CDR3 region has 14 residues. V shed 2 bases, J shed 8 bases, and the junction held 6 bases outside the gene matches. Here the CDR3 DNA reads TGTGCCAGCAGCTTACGGCGGGAGTCGGACATTCAGTACTTC. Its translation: CASSLRRESDIQYF.

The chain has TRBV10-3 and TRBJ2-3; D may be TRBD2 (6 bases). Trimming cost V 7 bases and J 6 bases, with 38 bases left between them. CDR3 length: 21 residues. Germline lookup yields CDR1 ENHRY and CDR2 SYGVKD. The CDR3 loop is CAITPSPGSEGAGSEMDTQYF. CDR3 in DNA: TGTGCCATCACCCCCTCCCCCGGCAGTGAAGGCGCGGGGTCGGAAATGGATACGCAGTATTTT.

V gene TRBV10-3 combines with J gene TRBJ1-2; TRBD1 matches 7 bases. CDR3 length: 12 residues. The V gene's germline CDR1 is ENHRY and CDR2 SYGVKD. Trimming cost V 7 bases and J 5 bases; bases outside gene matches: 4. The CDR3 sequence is CAIKTGEYGYTF. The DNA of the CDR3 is TGTGCCATCAAAACAGGGGAGTATGGCTACACCTTC.

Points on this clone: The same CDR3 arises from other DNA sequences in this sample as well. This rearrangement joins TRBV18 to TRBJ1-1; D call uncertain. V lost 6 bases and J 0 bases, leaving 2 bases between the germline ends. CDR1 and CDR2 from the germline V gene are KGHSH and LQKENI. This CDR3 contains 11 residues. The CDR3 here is CASSLNTEAFF. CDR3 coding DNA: TGTGCCAGCTCGTTGAACACTGAAGCTTTCTTT.

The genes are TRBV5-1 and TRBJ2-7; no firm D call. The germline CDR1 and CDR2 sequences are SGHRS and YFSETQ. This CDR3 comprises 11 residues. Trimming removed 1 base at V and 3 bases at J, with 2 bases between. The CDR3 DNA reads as TGCGCCAGCAGCTTGTTCTACGAGCAGTACTTC. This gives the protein CASSLFYEQYF.

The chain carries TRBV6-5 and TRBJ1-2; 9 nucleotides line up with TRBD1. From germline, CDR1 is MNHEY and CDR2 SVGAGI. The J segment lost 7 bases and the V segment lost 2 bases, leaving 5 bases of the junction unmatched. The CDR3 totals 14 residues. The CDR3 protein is CASSYGDRVSGYTF. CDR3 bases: TGTGCCAGCAGTTACGGGGACAGGGTTTCTGGCTACACCTTC.

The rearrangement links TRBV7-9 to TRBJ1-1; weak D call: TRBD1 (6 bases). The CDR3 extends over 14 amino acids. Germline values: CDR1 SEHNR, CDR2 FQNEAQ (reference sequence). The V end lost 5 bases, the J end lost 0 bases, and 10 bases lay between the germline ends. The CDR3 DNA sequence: TGTGCCAGCAGCCCCGACAGGATGAACACTGAAGCTTTCTTT. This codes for CASSPDRMNTEAFF.

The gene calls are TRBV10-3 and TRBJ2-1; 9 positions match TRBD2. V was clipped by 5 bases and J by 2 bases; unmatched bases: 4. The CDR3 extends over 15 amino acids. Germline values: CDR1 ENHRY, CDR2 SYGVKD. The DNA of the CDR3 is TGTGCCATCAGTCTAGCGGGAACAACCTACAATGAGCAGTTCTTC. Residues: CAISLAGTTYNEQFF.

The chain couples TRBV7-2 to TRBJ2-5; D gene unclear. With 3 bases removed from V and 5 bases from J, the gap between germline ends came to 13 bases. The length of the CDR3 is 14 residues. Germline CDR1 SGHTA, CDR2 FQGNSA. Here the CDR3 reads CASSLRQVAETQYF. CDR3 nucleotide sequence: TGTGCCAGCAGCTTGAGGCAGGTTGCGGAGACCCAGTACTTC.

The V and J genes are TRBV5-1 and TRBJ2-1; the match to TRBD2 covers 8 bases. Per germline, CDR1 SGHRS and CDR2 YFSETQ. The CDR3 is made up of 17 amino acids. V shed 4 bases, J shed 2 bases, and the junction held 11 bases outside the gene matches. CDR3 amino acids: CASSLGEGREAYNEQFF. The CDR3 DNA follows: TGCGCCAGCAGCCTCGGGGAGGGGCGGGAGGCCTACAATGAGCAGTTCTTC.

CDR3 protein: CASRGLASKTQYF. For the CDR3, the DNA is TGCGCCAGCAGAGGCCTAGCTTCGAAGACCCAGTACTTC. The gene calls are TRBV4-1 and TRBJ2-5, with D maybe TRBD2 (5 bases). V was shortened by 6 bases and J by 6 bases, with 14 bases between the two germline ends. Germline V gene sequence: CDR1 MGHRA, CDR2 YSYEKL. This CDR3 has 13 amino acids.

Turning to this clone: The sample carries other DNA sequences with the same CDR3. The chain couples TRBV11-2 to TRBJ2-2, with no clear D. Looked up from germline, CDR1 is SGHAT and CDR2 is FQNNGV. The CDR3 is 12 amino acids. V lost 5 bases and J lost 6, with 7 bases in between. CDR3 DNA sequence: TGTGCCAGCAGCCTCCCGGCCGGGGAGCTGTTTTTT. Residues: CASSLPAGELFF.

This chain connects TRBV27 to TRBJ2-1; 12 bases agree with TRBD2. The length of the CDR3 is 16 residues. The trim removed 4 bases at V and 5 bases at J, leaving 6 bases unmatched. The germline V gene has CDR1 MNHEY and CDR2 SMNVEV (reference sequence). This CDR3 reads CASSSQTSGRHNEQFF. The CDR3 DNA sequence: TGTGCCAGCAGTTCCCAGACTAGCGGGAGACACAATGAGCAGTTCTTC.

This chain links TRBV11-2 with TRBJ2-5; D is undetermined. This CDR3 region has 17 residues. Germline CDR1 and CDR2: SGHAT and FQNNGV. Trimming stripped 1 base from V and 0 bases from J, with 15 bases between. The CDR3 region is CASSLAWQILNQETQYF. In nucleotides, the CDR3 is TGTGCCAGCAGCTTAGCTTGGCAAATCCTAAACCAAGAGACCCAGTACTTC.

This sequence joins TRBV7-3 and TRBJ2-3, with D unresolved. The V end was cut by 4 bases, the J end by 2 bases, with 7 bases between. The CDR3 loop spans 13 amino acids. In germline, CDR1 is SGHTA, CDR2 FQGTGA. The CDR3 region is CASSYRATDTQYF. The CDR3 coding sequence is TGTGCCAGCAGCTACCGGGCCACAGATACGCAGTATTTT.

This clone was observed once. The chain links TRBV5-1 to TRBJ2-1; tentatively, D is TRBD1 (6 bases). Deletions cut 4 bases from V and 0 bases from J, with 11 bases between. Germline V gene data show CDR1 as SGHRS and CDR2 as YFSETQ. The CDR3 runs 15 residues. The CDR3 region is CASSAGDLSYNEQFF. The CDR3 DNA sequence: TGCGCCAGCAGCGCAGGGGATCTCTCCTACAATGAGCAGTTCTTC.

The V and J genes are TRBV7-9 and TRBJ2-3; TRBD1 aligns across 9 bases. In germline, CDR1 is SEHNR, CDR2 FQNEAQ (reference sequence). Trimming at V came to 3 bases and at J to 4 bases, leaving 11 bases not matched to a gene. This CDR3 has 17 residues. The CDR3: CASSFVGTGSTSDTQYF. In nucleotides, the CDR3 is TGTGCCAGCAGCTTCGTCGGGACAGGGTCTACTTCAGATACGCAGTATTTT.

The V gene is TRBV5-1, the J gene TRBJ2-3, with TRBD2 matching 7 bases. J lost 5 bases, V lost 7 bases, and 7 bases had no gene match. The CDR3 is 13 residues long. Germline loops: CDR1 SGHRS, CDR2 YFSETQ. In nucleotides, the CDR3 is TGCGCCAGCTGCCTCGGCGGGAGAGATACGCAGTATTTT. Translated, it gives CASCLGGRDTQYF.

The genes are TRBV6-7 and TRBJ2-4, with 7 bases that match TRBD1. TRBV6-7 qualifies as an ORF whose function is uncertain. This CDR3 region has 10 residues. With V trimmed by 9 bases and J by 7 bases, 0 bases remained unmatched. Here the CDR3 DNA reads TGTGCCAGGACAGGGAACATTCAGTACTTC. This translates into CARTGNIQYF.

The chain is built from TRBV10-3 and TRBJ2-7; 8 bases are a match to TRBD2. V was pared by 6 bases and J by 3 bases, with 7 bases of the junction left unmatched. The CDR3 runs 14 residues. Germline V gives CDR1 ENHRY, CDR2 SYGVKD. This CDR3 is CAIRESGSGYEQYF. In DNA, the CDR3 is TGTGCCATCAGAGAAAGCGGGAGTGGCTACGAGCAGTACTTC.

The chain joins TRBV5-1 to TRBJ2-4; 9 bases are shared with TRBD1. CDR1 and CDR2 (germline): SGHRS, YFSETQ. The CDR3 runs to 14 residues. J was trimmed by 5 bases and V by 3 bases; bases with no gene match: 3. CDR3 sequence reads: CASSSRTGENIQYF. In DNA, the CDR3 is TGCGCCAGCAGCTCCCGGACAGGGGAAAACATTCAGTACTTC.

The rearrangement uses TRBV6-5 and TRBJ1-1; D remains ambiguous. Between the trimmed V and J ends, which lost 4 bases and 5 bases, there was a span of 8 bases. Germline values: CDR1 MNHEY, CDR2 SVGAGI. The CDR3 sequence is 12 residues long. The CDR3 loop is CASSSRRTEAFF. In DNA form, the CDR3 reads TGTGCCAGCAGTTCCCGGCGGACTGAAGCTTTCTTT.

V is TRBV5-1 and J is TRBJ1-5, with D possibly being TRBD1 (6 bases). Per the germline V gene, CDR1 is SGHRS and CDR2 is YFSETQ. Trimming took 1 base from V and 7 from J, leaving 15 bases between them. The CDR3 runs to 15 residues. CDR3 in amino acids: CASSLLGGEGQPQHF. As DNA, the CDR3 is TGCGCCAGCAGCTTGCTAGGGGGAGAGGGGCAGCCCCAGCATTTT.

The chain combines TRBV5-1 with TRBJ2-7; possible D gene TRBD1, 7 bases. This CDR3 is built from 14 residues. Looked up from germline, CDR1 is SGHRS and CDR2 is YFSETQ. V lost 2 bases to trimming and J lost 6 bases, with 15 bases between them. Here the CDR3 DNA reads TGCGCCAGCAGCTTAATGGAGGGGGCGAGCGAGCAGTACTTC. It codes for CASSLMEGASEQYF.

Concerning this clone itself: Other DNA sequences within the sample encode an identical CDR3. CDR3 sequence (DNA): TGTGCCAGCAGTTACTCGTCGGCCTACAATGAGCAGTTCTTC. It codes for CASSYSSAYNEQFF. This chain joins TRBV6-5 and TRBJ2-1; no clear D. CDR3 length equals 14 residues. CDR1 and CDR2 (germline): MNHEY, SVGAGI. The ends were cut back, 0 bases at V and 2 bases at J, with 5 bases in the middle.

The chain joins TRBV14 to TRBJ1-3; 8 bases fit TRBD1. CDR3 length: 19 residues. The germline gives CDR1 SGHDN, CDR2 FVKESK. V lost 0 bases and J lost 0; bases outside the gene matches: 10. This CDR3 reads CASSQDRANRGVSGNTIYF. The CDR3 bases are TGTGCCAGCAGCCAAGATCGGGCTAACAGGGGGGTCTCTGGAAACACCATATATTTT.